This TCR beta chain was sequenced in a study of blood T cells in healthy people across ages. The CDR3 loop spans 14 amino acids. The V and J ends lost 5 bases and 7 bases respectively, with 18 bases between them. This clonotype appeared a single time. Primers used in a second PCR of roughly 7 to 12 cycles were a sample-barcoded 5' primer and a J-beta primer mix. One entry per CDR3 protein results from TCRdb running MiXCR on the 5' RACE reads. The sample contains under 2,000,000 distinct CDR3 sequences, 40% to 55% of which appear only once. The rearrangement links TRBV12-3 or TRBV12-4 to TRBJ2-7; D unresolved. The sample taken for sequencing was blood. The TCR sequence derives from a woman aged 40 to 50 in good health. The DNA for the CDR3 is TGTGCCAGCAGTGACAACTCCCTTGGCGATGAGCAGTACTTC. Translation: CASSDNSLGDEQYF.